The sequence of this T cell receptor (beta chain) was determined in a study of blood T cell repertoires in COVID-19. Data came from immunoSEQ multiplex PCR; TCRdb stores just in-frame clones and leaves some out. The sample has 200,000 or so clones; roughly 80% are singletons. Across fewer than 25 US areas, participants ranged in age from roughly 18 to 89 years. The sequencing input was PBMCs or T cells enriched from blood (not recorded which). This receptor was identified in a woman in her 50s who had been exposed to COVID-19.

The CDR3 reads CASMPQRGDTDTQYF. The CDR3 nucleotides are TGTGCCAGTATGCCCCAGCGGGGGGACACAGATACGCAGTATTTT. The gene calls are TRBV19 and TRBJ2-3; 9 positions match TRBD2. The V segment lost 7 bases and the J segment 2 bases; nucleotides outside the gene matches: 7. The CDR3 covers 15 residues. Germline V gene lookup returns CDR1 LNHDA and CDR2 SQIVND (reference sequence).